Listed below are T cell receptor beta chains from one sample, sequenced in a study of blood T cell repertoires in COVID-19. Profiled with immunoSEQ multiplex PCR; TCRdb holds only in-frame clones, not every one. The table lists 180,000 or so clones, roughly 86% of them singletons. Sequences were obtained from peripheral blood. The source of these receptors is a woman aged 50 to 65 with acute or convalescent COVID-19. CDR3s leave out the opening cysteine and the closing phenylalanine or tryptophan.

v_gene: TRBV19
j_gene: TRBJ2-4
CDR3aa: ASSIRQGLAKNIQY

v_gene: TRBV5-1
j_gene: TRBJ1-2
CDR3aa: ASSPDGAPGGYT

v_gene: TRBV3-1/TRBV3-2
j_gene: TRBJ2-3
CDR3aa: ASSPAVGLLVDTQY

v_gene: TRBV7-2
j_gene: TRBJ1-2
CDR3aa: ASSLAGTENYGYT

v_gene: TRBV2
j_gene: TRBJ1-6
CDR3aa: ASLFRFPYNSPLH

v_gene: TRBV28
j_gene: TRBJ1-5
CDR3aa: ASSQGIQPQH

v_gene: TRBV30
j_gene: TRBJ1-2
CDR3aa: AWSRISGGGYT

v_gene: TRBV30
j_gene: TRBJ1-6
CDR3aa: ALDIRGNSPLH

v_gene: TRBV6-2/TRBV6-3
j_gene: TRBJ2-7
CDR3aa: ASTPFGRGYEQY

v_gene: TRBV10-1
j_gene: TRBJ2-7
CDR3aa: ASSVGQGYEQY

v_gene: TRBV4-3
j_gene: TRBJ2-5
CDR3aa: ASSPTPPSLLAGLQETQY

v_gene: TRBV7-9
j_gene: TRBJ2-1
CDR3aa: ASAPKPGQSYNEQF

v_gene: TRBV7-9
j_gene: TRBJ1-2
CDR3aa: ASSPGGGWRGYT

v_gene: TRBV11-3
j_gene: TRBJ2-1
CDR3aa: ASSFKLAGGPGDEQF

v_gene: TRBV7-3
j_gene: TRBJ1-4
CDR3aa: ASSTLQGPPINEKLF

v_gene: TRBV11-2
j_gene: TRBJ1-2
CDR3aa: ASSYDRANYGYT

v_gene: TRBV5-1
j_gene: TRBJ2-5
CDR3aa: ASSLGWVGTPQETQY

v_gene: TRBV5-1
j_gene: TRBJ1-1
CDR3aa: ASSPGQNTEAF

v_gene: TRBV4-1
j_gene: TRBJ1-6
CDR3aa: ASSQYSGTGDNSPLH

v_gene: TRBV5-8
j_gene: TRBJ1-5
CDR3aa: ASSLEGGNQPQH

v_gene: TRBV7-8
j_gene: TRBJ1-5
CDR3aa: ASSPRQGPQH

v_gene: TRBV18
j_gene: TRBJ2-7
CDR3aa: ASSPGLATAEQY

v_gene: TRBV19
j_gene: TRBJ1-6
CDR3aa: ASSTGTVGYSPLH

v_gene: TRBV7-2
j_gene: TRBJ2-1
CDR3aa: ASSFKTGGGYNEQF

v_gene: TRBV19
j_gene: TRBJ2-5
CDR3aa: ASSINGGQETQY

v_gene: TRBV11-3
j_gene: TRBJ2-2
CDR3aa: ASSSWGTSNTGELF

v_gene: TRBV27
j_gene: TRBJ2-3
CDR3aa: ASSFTSVRTDTQY

v_gene: TRBV13
j_gene: TRBJ2-5
CDR3aa: ASSRPGTGLLETQY

v_gene: TRBV7-8
j_gene: TRBJ1-2
CDR3aa: ASSLAQGAEGYT

v_gene: TRBV6-6
j_gene: TRBJ1-4
CDR3aa: ASSYLTGGNEKLF

v_gene: TRBV19
j_gene: TRBJ1-2
CDR3aa: ASRTGGLSGYT

v_gene: TRBV10-2
j_gene: TRBJ1-3
CDR3aa: ASRAGTGEPHSGNTIY

v_gene: TRBV5-1
j_gene: TRBJ2-2
CDR3aa: ATQIAGAAGELF

v_gene: TRBV11-3
j_gene: TRBJ2-3
CDR3aa: ASSFTRDTDTQY

v_gene: TRBV2
j_gene: TRBJ2-5
CDR3aa: ASRNAGGGETQY

v_gene: TRBV9
j_gene: TRBJ2-2
CDR3aa: ASSARGTGVTGELF

v_gene: TRBV19
j_gene: TRBJ1-2
CDR3aa: ASRRGGGYT

v_gene: TRBV5-4
j_gene: TRBJ2-2
CDR3aa: ASSPADSGRGIGELF

v_gene: TRBV5-1
j_gene: TRBJ1-2
CDR3aa: ASSLDLDYGYT

v_gene: TRBV7-9
j_gene: TRBJ2-5
CDR3aa: ASSRGETQY

v_gene: TRBV4-3
j_gene: TRBJ2-3
CDR3aa: ASSRAPGTLSTDTQY

v_gene: TRBV11-3
j_gene: TRBJ1-2
CDR3aa: ASSPTVEGYT

v_gene: TRBV6-1
j_gene: TRBJ1-2
CDR3aa: ASSEWGQGSGYT

v_gene: TRBV9
j_gene: TRBJ2-2
CDR3aa: ASSFRERTGELF

v_gene: TRBV19
j_gene: TRBJ1-5
CDR3aa: ASSTPPGTGRIFYQPQH

v_gene: TRBV2
j_gene: TRBJ2-7
CDR3aa: ASSADYSYEQY

v_gene: TRBV6-2/TRBV6-3
j_gene: TRBJ2-5
CDR3aa: ASSPGRTSGSMETQY

v_gene: TRBV12-3/TRBV12-4
j_gene: TRBJ2-1
CDR3aa: ASGLANEQF

v_gene: TRBV19
j_gene: TRBJ1-1
CDR3aa: ASSIGNTEAF

v_gene: TRBV6-2/TRBV6-3
j_gene: TRBJ2-7
CDR3aa: ASSWGDRGHGQY

v_gene: TRBV27
j_gene: TRBJ1-2
CDR3aa: ASSLGGRDGYT

v_gene: TRBV9
j_gene: TRBJ2-3
CDR3aa: ASSVTTSGLSSTDTQY

v_gene: TRBV7-3
j_gene: TRBJ1-6
CDR3aa: ASSFQGGSYNSPLH